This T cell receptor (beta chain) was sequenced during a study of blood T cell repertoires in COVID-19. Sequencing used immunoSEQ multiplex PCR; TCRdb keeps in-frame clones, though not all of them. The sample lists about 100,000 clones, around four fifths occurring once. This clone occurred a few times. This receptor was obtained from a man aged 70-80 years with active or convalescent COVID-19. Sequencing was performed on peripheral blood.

Written as DNA, the CDR3 is TGTGCCAGCAGCTTGGGGCCGAATCAGCCCCAGCATTTT. It is translated as CASSLGPNQPQHF. J is TRBJ1-5 and V is TRBV5-4; the D is unclear. With 0 bases removed from V and 4 bases from J, the gap between germline ends came to 5 bases. The CDR3 covers 13 residues. CDR1 is SGHNT and CDR2 is YYREEE in the germline V gene (reference sequence).